This T cell receptor (beta chain) was captured by sequencing in a study of CD8 T cells in ankylosing spondylitis. Study-wide results and caveats: Blood from ankylosing spondylitis patients appeared to carry a characteristic roughly 8-variant TCR beta motif. Within matched ankylosing spondylitis synovial fluid, disease-linked clones were reportedly significantly enriched.

Each CDR3 protein is one row after TCRdb ran MiXCR on the 5' RACE reads. The repertoire holds over 110,000 distinct CDR3 sequences, with 7% to 10% as singletons. Of note for this clonotype: The target antigen is unknown.

CDR1 is SGHRS and CDR2 is YFSETQ in the germline V gene. Unmatched junction bases numbered 3, after V lost 6 bases and J lost 0 bases. CDR3 length: 15 residues. The sequence was collected from a male donor with ankylosing spondylitis. Sequenced sample: synovial fluid, either unsorted or a sorted T cell fraction (not recorded which). J is TRBJ2-6 and V is TRBV5-1; 7 positions agree with TRBD1. CDR3 sequence reads: CASTGQSSGANVLTF. The CDR3 DNA reads TGCGCCAGCACGGGACAGTCCTCTGGGGCCAACGTCCTGACTTTC.